The entry that follows covers one TCR beta chain sequence. The target antigen is unknown. This likely comes from a read error, as the CDR3 has no conserved phenylalanine or tryptophan at its end. This sample stems from a study of blood T cells in healthy people across ages. V shed 0 bases, J shed 0 bases, and the junction held 8 bases outside the gene matches. The length of the CDR3 is 17 residues. Germline CDR1 reads LNHNV; CDR2 reads YYDKDF (reference sequence). Peripheral blood from each donor was collected in a volume of 8.5 to 10 milliliters. A second PCR, run for roughly 7 to 12 cycles, used a sample-barcoded 5' primer plus a J-beta primer mix. A tag from a template-switch adaptor with 12 random nucleotides marked each cDNA molecule. TCRdb used MiXCR to reprocess the 5' RACE reads, holding one entry per CDR3 protein. The sample consists of around 690,000 distinct CDR3 sequences, 58% of them appearing once.

Study-level results: The donors' CMV status was not determined, possibly confounding changes in expanded clonotypes. With age, beta diversity per million T cells declined roughly linearly, significantly by over 35.

Sequenced input: blood. The origin of this receptor is a man aged 60-69 years in good health. The chain uses TRBV15 and TRBJ2-7; 7 nucleotides agree with TRBD2. CDR3 region: CATSRDTGGASSYEQYL. The CDR3 DNA reads as TGTGCCACCAGCAGAGATACGGGGGGTGCTAGCTCCTACGAGCAGTACTTA.